Listed below are T cell receptor beta chains from one sample, sequenced in a study of blood T cell repertoires in COVID-19. TCRdb's copy holds only in-frame clones and misses some; the assay was immunoSEQ multiplex PCR. The table shows just under 90,000 clones, with roughly 88% occurring only once. Sample: peripheral blood. The receptors were gathered from a man in his sixties with acute or convalescent COVID-19. Each CDR3 is given with its conserved first and last residue. The D gene is left open where the match is weak. Size values are once, few and many counts, or a class for expanded clones, and some rows have none.

j_gene	abundance	v_gene	d_gene	CDR3aa	CDR3nt
TRBJ2-3	.	TRBV4-2	TRBD2	CASSQESIAGINTQYF	TGTGCCAGCAGCCAAGAATCAATAGCGGGAATAAATACGCAGTATTTT
TRBJ1-2	.	TRBV29-1	.	CSVDGVGYTF	TGCAGCGTTGACGGGGTCGGCTACACCTTC
TRBJ2-7	.	TRBV2	TRBD1	CASSVEGQAHYEQYF	TGTGCCAGCAGTGTCGAAGGACAGGCACACTACGAGCAGTACTTC
TRBJ2-2	.	TRBV7-9	TRBD2	CASSQGAGRTGELFF	TGTGCCAGCAGCCAGGGAGCGGGGCGCACCGGGGAGCTGTTTTTT
TRBJ1-1	.	TRBV6-5	.	CASSYPGDTEAFF	TGTGCCAGCAGTTACCCAGGGGACACTGAAGCTTTCTTT
TRBJ1-5	few	TRBV5-1	.	CASSLERRGKPQHF	TGCGCCAGCAGCTTGGAGCGTAGGGGTAAGCCCCAGCATTTT
TRBJ2-5	.	TRBV5-4	TRBD1	CASSQGTAETQYF	TGTGCCAGCAGCCAAGGGACAGCAGAGACCCAGTACTTC
TRBJ2-3	.	TRBV6-5	TRBD2	CASSPAGGVGDTQYF	TGTGCCAGCAGTCCGGCGGGAGGGGTTGGTGATACGCAGTATTTT
TRBJ1-5	.	TRBV12-3/TRBV12-4	.	CASSGYSNQPQHF	TGTGCCAGCAGCGGGTATAGCAATCAGCCCCAGCATTTT
TRBJ2-2	.	TRBV30	.	CAWSDQVGLYYTGELFF	TGTGCCTGGAGTGATCAGGTGGGCCTCTACTACACCGGGGAGCTGTTTTTT
TRBJ1-6	once	TRBV10-3	.	CAISELPSRGNSPLHF	TGTGCCATCAGTGAGTTACCTTCTCGGGGTAATTCACCCCTCCACTTT
TRBJ1-1	.	TRBV5-1	.	CASSLTVNTEAFF	TGCGCCAGCAGCTTGACTGTGAACACTGAAGCTTTCTTT
TRBJ2-7	few	TRBV7-9	TRBD1	CASSSGDREQYEQYF	TGTGCCAGCAGCTCAGGGGACAGGGAACAGTACGAGCAGTACTTC
TRBJ2-3	.	TRBV7-2	TRBD2	CASSPAGGLAGGGADTQYF	TGTGCCAGCAGCCCGGCCGGGGGACTAGCGGGCGGTGGCGCGGATACGCAGTATTTT
TRBJ2-1	.	TRBV28	TRBD1	CASRPPGQGYNEQFF	TGTGCCAGCAGGCCGCCGGGACAGGGCTACAATGAGCAGTTCTTC
TRBJ2-5	.	TRBV3-1/TRBV3-2	.	CASSQRGPETQYF	TGTGCCAGCAGCCAGCGGGGGCCAGAGACCCAGTACTTC
TRBJ2-1	.	TRBV5-1	TRBD2	CASSFFSGAGSSYNEQFF	TGCGCCAGCAGCTTCTTTAGCGGGGCAGGGAGCTCCTACAATGAGCAGTTCTTC
TRBJ2-7	.	TRBV5-1	.	CASSLADSPYEQYF	TGCGCCAGCAGCTTGGCGGACAGCCCATACGAGCAGTACTTC
TRBJ1-4	.	TRBV5-4	TRBD1	CASSRTGEKLFF	TGTGCCAGCAGCAGGACAGGCGAAAAACTGTTTTTT
TRBJ2-7	.	TRBV3-1/TRBV3-2	.	CASSQAGRGSYEQYF	TGTGCCAGCAGCCAAGCGGGCAGGGGCTCCTACGAGCAGTACTTC
TRBJ2-1	.	TRBV12-5	TRBD1	CASGSGTEARNEQFF	TGTGCTAGTGGTTCGGGGACAGAGGCCAGAAATGAGCAGTTCTTC
TRBJ2-7	.	TRBV10-2	.	CASTRGSFPYEQYF	TGCGCCAGCACCCGGGGGAGTTTCCCCTACGAGCAGTACTTC
TRBJ2-2	.	TRBV2	TRBD2	CASSRTSGRLNTGELFF	TGTGCCAGCAGTCGGACTAGCGGGAGGTTAAACACCGGGGAGCTGTTTTTT
TRBJ2-7	.	TRBV19	.	CASSIEGAPYEQYF	TGTGCCAGTAGTATAGAAGGGGCCCCCTACGAGCAGTACTTC
TRBJ2-2	.	TRBV19	TRBD1	CASTAQGDTGELFF	TGTGCCAGTACAGCCCAGGGGGACACCGGGGAGCTGTTTTTT
TRBJ1-1	.	TRBV10-1	.	CASSETLNTEAFF	TGCGCCAGCAGCGAGACATTGAACACTGAAGCTTTCTTT
TRBJ1-2	.	TRBV5-1	.	CASSLDREIYGYTF	TGCGCCAGCAGCTTGGACAGGGAGATCTATGGCTACACCTTC